This T cell receptor (beta chain) stems from a study of cytomegalovirus exposure and HLA in healthy donors. Across the study: Unique TCRs from HLA-typed donors, 85 million to 100 million of them, were held in an early data release.

Primers included in the PCR were 60 Vbeta and 13 Jbeta primers. The protocol was immunoSEQ multiplex PCR, while the TCRdb copy is restricted to in-frame clones and leaves out a portion. Of 55,000 to 65,000 clones in the sample, approximately 80% were seen once. Turning to this clone: Its antigen is currently unknown.

Study results and caveats: What a later analysis reportedly showed was that an Asian-associated ancestry cluster had fewer N-insertions than the roughly 700-donor mean. As a later analysis showed, a missense DCLRE1C variant was linked to trimming of TCR beta V- and J-genes.

Per germline, CDR1 SGHTA and CDR2 FQGNSA. V gave up 2 bases and J gave up 1 base, with 8 bases separating them. This CDR3 has 14 residues. The chain combines TRBV7-2 with TRBJ1-2; D is possibly TRBD1 (6 bases). Sequencing was carried out using PBMCs. The TCR originated in a human donor in good health. The CDR3 loop reads CASSLSQGNYGYTF. The CDR3 bases are TGTGCCAGCAGCTTATCACAGGGTAACTATGGCTACACCTTC.